This T cell receptor (beta chain) emerged from a study of regulatory T cells in long-lasting Graves disease. General study points: New patients shared fewer public clonotypes (about 1,000) than persistent patients did (2,741). Persistent Graves' patients possessed reduced TCR diversity relative to recently diagnosed ones.

Arm-PCR of CDR3 regions and iRepertoire HTBI primers were the basis on which TCR beta libraries were built. TCRdb reprocessed the multiplex PCR reads via MiXCR and lists one record per CDR3 protein. The sample contains roughly 430,000 distinct CDR3 sequences, roughly 15% of which appear only once. This sample's time point: newly diagnosed GD, antithyroid drugs for less than 3 months. RNA extracted from PBMCs served as the sequencing template. Per germline, CDR1 ENHRY and CDR2 SYGVKD. The CDR3 is 13 residues long. The junction had 12 bases not matched to a gene; V was cut back by 10 bases and J by 7 bases. The table lists this clonotype with many counts. Its cognate antigen is unknown. A further study also used this sample, focusing on T cells in Graves' hyperthyroidism and ophthalmopathy. As that study records: Blood also contained most expanded thyroid clonotypes above 0.001.

V is TRBV10-3 and J is TRBJ2-7, with 8 bases aligning to TRBD2. The clonotype was recovered from a woman aged 25-40 years with Graves disease. The specimen comprised peripheral blood mononuclear cells (PBMCs), sampled at new diagnosis, from a patient treated with antithyroid drugs. CDR3 in DNA: TGTGCCAGCGCCGGGACTAGGGGCTTAGAGCAGTACTTC. Protein product: CASAGTRGLEQYF.